One sample yielded the 24 T cell receptor beta chains listed below, sequenced in a study of neurological immune-mediated disorders. MiXCR was run by TCRdb on the 5' RACE reads, yielding one entry per CDR3 protein. The sample holds tens of thousands of distinct CDR3 sequences; less than 8.5% are singletons and the top ten take around 4.5%. The sample taken for sequencing was PBMCs. The receptors here all came from a woman aged 40 to 55 in good health.

The sample holds many counts of this clonotype. This chain joins TRBV9 and TRBJ1-6; a possible D gene is TRBD1 (5 bases). The CDR3 has 15 residues. Germline V lookup: CDR1 SGDLS, CDR2 YYNGEE. Trimming removed 0 bases from V and 8 bases from J, with 12 bases in between. The CDR3 loop is CASSVGGGKHSPLHF. The CDR3 coding sequence is TGTGCCAGCAGCGTAGGGGGGGGGAAACATTCACCCCTCCACTTT.

This clonotype was recorded many times. The V call is TRBV9, the J call TRBJ2-7; 8 positions match TRBD1. Germline V CDR1 and CDR2: SGDLS, YYNGEE. The CDR3 sequence is 16 residues long. Trimming at V came to 0 bases and at J to 4 bases, leaving 9 bases not matched to a gene. CDR3 sequence reads: CASSVGSGTGDYEQYF. The CDR3 coding sequence is TGTGCCAGCAGCGTAGGCTCCGGGACAGGAGATTACGAGCAGTACTTC.

This clonotype was observed at least ten times. This chain connects TRBV27 to TRBJ2-3; perhaps TRBD2 as D (7 bases). The CDR3 covers 16 residues. The germline V and J ends were trimmed by 5 bases and 2 bases, with 17 bases remaining between them. Looked up from germline, CDR1 is MNHEY and CDR2 is SMNVEV (reference sequence). CDR3 sequence (DNA): TGTGCCAGCAGTGGCCAACAGGGAGGGGTCACAGATACGCAGTATTTT. It translates to CASSGQQGGVTDTQYF.

This clonotype was counted at least ten times. The chain uses TRBV6-5 and TRBJ2-3, with D perhaps given as TRBD1 or TRBD2 (6 bases each). Germline V gene data show CDR1 as MNHEY and CDR2 as SVGAGI. V was shortened by 4 bases and J by 5 bases, with 16 bases between the two germline ends. There are 15 residues in the CDR3. For the CDR3, the DNA is TGTGCCAGCAGTTCGGGGGCCGCGGGGAAAGATACGCAGTATTTT. Protein: CASSSGAAGKDTQYF.

This clonotype was seen many times. The rearrangement joins TRBV7-9 to TRBJ2-1, with 15 bases fitting TRBD2. This CDR3 spans 17 amino acids. The ends lost 4 bases at V and 8 bases at J; junction bases unmatched: 9. Germline loops: CDR1 SEHNR, CDR2 FQNEAQ (reference sequence). The CDR3 nucleotides are TGTGCCAGCAGCTCCGGAAGGACTAGCGGGAGGGAGGATGAGCAGTTCTTC. Its translation: CASSSGRTSGREDEQFF. The whole variable domain, remainder taken from reference TRBV7-9 and TRBJ2-1, is DTGVSQNPRHKITKRGQNVTFRCDPISEHNRLYWYRQTLGQGPEFLTYFQNEAQLEKSRLLSDRFSAERPKGSFSTLEIQRTEQGDSAMYLCASSSGRTSGREDEQFFGPGTRLTVL.

This clonotype was counted many times. The chain couples TRBV12-3 or TRBV12-4 to TRBJ2-5; D unclear. The V and J ends lost 2 bases and 7 bases respectively, with 17 bases between them. The length of the CDR3 is 15 residues. Written as DNA, the CDR3 is TGTGCCAGCAGTTTATCCAGCGCCATTGGGTGGACCCAGTACTTC. Its translation: CASSLSSAIGWTQYF.

At least ten counts were recorded for this clonotype. The V and J genes are TRBV6-1 and TRBJ1-5; D is undetermined. Germline-derived CDR1 and CDR2 are MNHNS and SASEGT. With 1 base removed from V and 4 bases from J, the gap between germline ends came to 11 bases. The CDR3 is made up of 15 amino acids. The CDR3 DNA is TGTGCCAGCAGTGAAGAAGTCGAGGGAAATCAGCCCCAGCATTTT. It is translated as CASSEEVEGNQPQHF.

Many counts were recorded for this clonotype. This rearrangement joins TRBV5-1 to TRBJ1-4, with D tentatively TRBD1 (5 bases). Germline V lookup: CDR1 SGHRS, CDR2 YFSETQ. The V and J ends lost 0 bases and 7 bases respectively, with 16 bases between them. The CDR3 contains 16 residues. This CDR3 is CASSLVGGRLIEKLFF. The CDR3, as DNA: TGCGCCAGCAGCTTGGTCGGGGGTAGGCTGATTGAAAAACTGTTTTTT.

The chain is built from TRBV7-2 and TRBJ2-7; D is unclear. This CDR3 has 15 residues. Trimming took off 1 base at V and 2 bases at J, with 12 bases between the two ends. Germline V gene data show CDR1 as SGHTA and CDR2 as FQGNSA. CDR3 amino acids: CASSLEKGQAYEQYF. Here the CDR3 DNA reads TGTGCCAGCAGCTTAGAGAAGGGTCAGGCCTACGAGCAGTACTTC.

This clonotype was seen many times. The chain employs TRBV24-1 and TRBJ1-1; D might be TRBD1 (5 bases). V lost 9 bases to trimming and J lost 1 base, with 17 bases between them. This CDR3 is built from 15 residues. CDR1 is KGHDR and CDR2 is SFDVKD in the germline V gene. CDR3 region: CATQAGKGRNTEAFF. In DNA, the CDR3 is TGTGCCACCCAGGCAGGGAAGGGGAGGAACACTGAAGCTTTCTTT.

This clonotype was seen at least ten times. CDR3 nucleotide sequence: TGTGCCAGCGCGACTAGCGGGAGTATAGATACGCAGTATTTT. It encodes CASATSGSIDTQYF. This chain links TRBV9 with TRBJ2-3; 12 nucleotides match TRBD2. The CDR3 length is 14 residues. Germline V CDR1 and CDR2: SGDLS, YYNGEE. J gave up 5 bases and V 7 bases, and 5 bases lay outside the gene matches.

This clonotype was recorded many times. This sequence joins TRBV4-1 and TRBJ2-1; either TRBD1 or TRBD2 may supply D (6 bases each). Trimming removed 0 bases from V and 6 bases from J, with 18 bases in between. The CDR3 is 17 residues long. Germline CDR1 and CDR2: MGHRA and YSYEKL. The chain's CDR3 is CASSQEVLVGGGNEQFF. CDR3 nucleotides: TGCGCCAGCAGCCAAGAGGTTCTGGTAGGGGGAGGCAATGAGCAGTTCTTC.

At least ten counts were recorded for this clonotype. V gene TRBV7-9 combines with J gene TRBJ2-7; 8 bases line up with TRBD1. The CDR3 loop spans 13 amino acids. Germline V lookup: CDR1 SEHNR, CDR2 FQNEAQ (reference sequence). V was clipped by 5 bases and J by 2 bases; unmatched bases: 2. CDR3 sequence (DNA): TGTGCCAGCAGCCGGACAGGGCCCTACGAGCAGTACTTC. Encoded protein: CASSRTGPYEQYF.

This clonotype occurred many times. V usage is TRBV5-1 and J usage is TRBJ2-1; 8 nucleotides agree with TRBD1. There are 15 residues in the CDR3. Germline V lookup: CDR1 SGHRS, CDR2 YFSETQ. Unmatched junction bases numbered 6, after V lost 6 bases and J lost 1 base. DNA for the CDR3: TGCGCCAGCAACAAGGACAGGGATTCCTACAATGAGCAGTTCTTC. It translates to CASNKDRDSYNEQFF.

In its sample, this clonotype was seen many times. One junction end does not reproduce the germline sequence, and a read error may be involved. V and J are TRBV20-1 and TRBJ2-1; 13 bases fit TRBD2. Germline lookup yields CDR1 DFQATT and CDR2 SNEGSKA (reference sequence). The CDR3 has 15 amino acids. Here the CDR3 DNA reads TGCAGTGCTACCCGACTAGCGGGAGGCTACGATGAGCAGTTCTTC. Its protein product is CSATRLAGGYDEQFF.

This clonotype was detected many times. Here the CDR3 reads CASSEMTSRSYNEQFF. The DNA for the CDR3 is TGTGCCAGCAGTGAAATGACTAGCCGATCCTACAATGAGCAGTTCTTC. The V gene is TRBV2, the J gene TRBJ2-1, with 7 nucleotides matching TRBD2. The CDR3 is 16 amino acids. Germline loops: CDR1 SNHLY, CDR2 FYNNEI. With V trimmed by 2 bases and J by 1 base, 5 bases remained unmatched.

This clonotype has a count of ten or more. V is TRBV7-6 and J is TRBJ1-1; no definite D call. Trimming took off 1 base at V and 4 bases at J, with 10 bases between the two ends. Germline V gene sequence: CDR1 SGHVS, CDR2 FNYEAQ. This CDR3 is 14 amino acids long. For the CDR3, the DNA is TGTGCCAGCAGCTTAGAGGGCAGAGGCACTGAAGCTTTCTTT. This sequence encodes CASSLEGRGTEAFF. Full variable domain (outside the CDR3, taken from reference TRBV7-6 and TRBJ1-1): GAGVSQSPRYKVTKRGQDVALRCDPISGHVSLYWYRQALGQGPEFLTYFNYEAQQDKSGLPNDRFSAERPEGSISTLTIQRTEQRDSAMYRCASSLEGRGTEAFFGQGTRLTVV.

Ten or more counts support this clonotype. This sequence joins TRBV4-1 and TRBJ2-2, with D possibly matching TRBD1 (7 bases). The CDR3 spans 16 residues. Trimming removed 3 bases from V and 9 bases from J, with 20 bases in between. Germline CDR1 and CDR2: MGHRA and YSYEKL. CDR3 coding DNA: TGCGCCAGCAGCCATCGACAGGGAGGTTTTGTTCGGGAGCTGTTTTTT. Translation gives CASSHRQGGFVRELFF.

The rearrangement joins TRBV12-3 or TRBV12-4 to TRBJ1-2; D remains unclear. The CDR3 is 12 residues long. Deletions cut 6 bases from V and 10 bases from J, with 15 bases between. In DNA form, the CDR3 reads TGTGCCAGCAGCCAGCCACGGAGGATCTACACCTTC. Its translation is CASSQPRRIYTF.

The sample holds many counts of this clonotype. The chain has TRBV2 and TRBJ2-5; 7 bases fit TRBD1. CDR1 SNHLY and CDR2 FYNNEI come from the germline V gene. The CDR3 covers 14 residues. Trimming removed 8 bases from V and 1 base from J; junction bases left unmatched: 7. The CDR3 region is CASGTGASQETQYF. The CDR3 DNA sequence: TGTGCCAGCGGAACAGGGGCCTCCCAAGAGACCCAGTACTTC.

This clonotype was detected many times. J is TRBJ1-2 and V is TRBV4-2, with a possible D match to TRBD1 (5 bases). Germline loops: CDR1 LGHNA, CDR2 YNFKEQ. Trimming cost V 1 base and J 3 bases, with 9 bases left between them. The CDR3 is made up of 14 amino acids. The CDR3 here is CASSQVGADYGYTF. The CDR3 DNA reads TGTGCCAGCAGCCAAGTCGGGGCAGACTATGGCTACACCTTC.

In this sample, this clonotype turned up many times. V is TRBV5-5 and J is TRBJ2-3; the match to TRBD1 covers 11 bases. Germline-derived CDR1 and CDR2 are SGHKS and YYEKEE (reference sequence). J lost 4 bases, V lost 4 bases, and 8 bases had no gene match. The CDR3 loop spans 16 amino acids. This chain's CDR3 is CASSTGQGAHSDTQYF. The CDR3 coding sequence is TGTGCCAGCAGCACCGGACAGGGGGCTCATTCAGATACGCAGTATTTT.

This clonotype was counted at least ten times. This chain links TRBV16 with TRBJ1-5; weak D call: TRBD1 (5 bases). CDR1 and CDR2 from the germline V gene are KGHSY and FQNENV. V lost 0 bases, J lost 7 bases, and 10 bases lay in between. The CDR3 runs to 14 residues. The chain's CDR3 is CASSQSRGLQPQHF. In nucleotides, the CDR3 is TGTGCCAGCAGCCAATCTCGGGGACTACAGCCCCAGCATTTT.

This clonotype has more than one count but fewer than ten. This sequence joins TRBV4-1 and TRBJ2-5; D ambiguous. Per germline, CDR1 MGHRA and CDR2 YSYEKL. There are 13 residues in the CDR3. The germline V and J ends were trimmed by 4 bases and 4 bases, with 10 bases remaining between them. This chain's CDR3 is CASSLRSLETQYF. In nucleotides, the CDR3 is TGCGCCAGCAGCCTCCGTTCCTTAGAGACCCAGTACTTC.